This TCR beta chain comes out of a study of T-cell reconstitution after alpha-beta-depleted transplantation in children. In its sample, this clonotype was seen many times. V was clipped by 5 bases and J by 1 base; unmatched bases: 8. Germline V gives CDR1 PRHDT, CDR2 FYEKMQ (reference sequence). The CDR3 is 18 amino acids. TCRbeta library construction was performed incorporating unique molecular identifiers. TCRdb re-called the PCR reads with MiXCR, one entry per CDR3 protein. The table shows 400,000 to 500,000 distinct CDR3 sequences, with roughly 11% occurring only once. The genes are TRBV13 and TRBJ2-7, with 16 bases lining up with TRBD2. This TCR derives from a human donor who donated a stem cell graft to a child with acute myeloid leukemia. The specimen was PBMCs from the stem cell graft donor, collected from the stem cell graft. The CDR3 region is CASSPGTSGRAWSYEQYF. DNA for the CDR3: TGTGCCAGCAGCCCCGGGACTAGCGGGAGGGCATGGTCCTACGAGCAGTACTTC.